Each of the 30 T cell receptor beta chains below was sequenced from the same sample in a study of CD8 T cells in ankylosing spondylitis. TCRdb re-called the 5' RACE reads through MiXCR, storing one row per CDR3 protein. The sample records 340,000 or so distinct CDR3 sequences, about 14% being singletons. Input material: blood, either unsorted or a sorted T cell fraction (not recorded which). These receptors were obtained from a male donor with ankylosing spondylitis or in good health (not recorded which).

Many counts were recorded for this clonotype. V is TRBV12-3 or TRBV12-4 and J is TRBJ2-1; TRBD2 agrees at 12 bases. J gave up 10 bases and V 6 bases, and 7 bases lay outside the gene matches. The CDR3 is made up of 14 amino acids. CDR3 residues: CASRELAGGDEQFF. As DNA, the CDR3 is TGTGCCAGCAGGGAACTAGCGGGAGGTGACGAGCAGTTCTTC.

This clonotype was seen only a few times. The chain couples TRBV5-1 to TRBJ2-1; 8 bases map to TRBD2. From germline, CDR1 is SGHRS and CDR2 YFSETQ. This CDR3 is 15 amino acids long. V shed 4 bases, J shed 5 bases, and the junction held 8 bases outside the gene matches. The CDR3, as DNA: TGCGCCAGCAGCCCCCGAGCGGGAGTCGACAATGAGCAGTTCTTC. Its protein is CASSPRAGVDNEQFF.

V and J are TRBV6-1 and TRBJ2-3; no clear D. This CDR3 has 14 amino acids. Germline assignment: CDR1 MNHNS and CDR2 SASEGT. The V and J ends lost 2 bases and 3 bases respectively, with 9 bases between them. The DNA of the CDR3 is TGTGCCAGCAGTGAAAGTCTTGGGACAGATACGCAGTATTTT. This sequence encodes CASSESLGTDTQYF.

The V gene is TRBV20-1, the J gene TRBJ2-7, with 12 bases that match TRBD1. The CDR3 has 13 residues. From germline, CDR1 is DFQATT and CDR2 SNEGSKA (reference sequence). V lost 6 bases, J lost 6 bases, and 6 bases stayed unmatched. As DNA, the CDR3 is TGCAGTGCCACCAGGGACAGGGGGCGCGAGCAGTACTTC. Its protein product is CSATRDRGREQYF.

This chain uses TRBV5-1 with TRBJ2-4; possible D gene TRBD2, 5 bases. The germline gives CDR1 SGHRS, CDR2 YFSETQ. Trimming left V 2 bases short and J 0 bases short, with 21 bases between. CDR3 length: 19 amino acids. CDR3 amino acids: CASSFEPGRETLAKNIQYF. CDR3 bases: TGCGCCAGCAGCTTCGAGCCAGGAAGGGAGACCCTAGCCAAAAACATTCAGTACTTC.

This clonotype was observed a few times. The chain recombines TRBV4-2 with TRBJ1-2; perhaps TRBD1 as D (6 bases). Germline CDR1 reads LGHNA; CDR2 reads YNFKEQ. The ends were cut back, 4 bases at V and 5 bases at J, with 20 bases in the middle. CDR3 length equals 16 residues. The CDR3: CASSPPGRGGGYGYTF. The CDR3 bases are TGTGCCAGCAGCCCCCCCGGTAGAGGGGGAGGTTATGGCTACACCTTC.

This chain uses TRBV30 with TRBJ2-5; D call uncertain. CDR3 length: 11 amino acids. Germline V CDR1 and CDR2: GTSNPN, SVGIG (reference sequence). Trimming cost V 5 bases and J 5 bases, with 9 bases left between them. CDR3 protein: CAWALGETQYF. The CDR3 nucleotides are TGTGCCTGGGCCCTGGGGGAGACCCAGTACTTC.

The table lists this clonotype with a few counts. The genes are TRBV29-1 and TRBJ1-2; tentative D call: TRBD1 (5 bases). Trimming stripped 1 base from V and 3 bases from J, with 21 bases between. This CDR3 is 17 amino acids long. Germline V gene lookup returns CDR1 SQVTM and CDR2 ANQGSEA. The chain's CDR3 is CSVEGGAFGMSDYGYTF. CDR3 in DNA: TGCAGCGTTGAAGGAGGGGCCTTTGGGATGTCGGACTATGGCTACACCTTC.

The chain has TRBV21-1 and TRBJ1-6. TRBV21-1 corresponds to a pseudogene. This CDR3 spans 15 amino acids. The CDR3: CASSRGDTYNSPLHF. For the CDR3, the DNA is TGTGCCAGCAGCCGGGGAGATACCTATAATTCACCCCTCCACTTT.

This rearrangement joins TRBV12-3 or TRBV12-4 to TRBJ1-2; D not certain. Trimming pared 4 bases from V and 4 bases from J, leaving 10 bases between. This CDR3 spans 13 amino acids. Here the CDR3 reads CASSSGEAYGYTF. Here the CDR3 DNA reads TGTGCCAGCAGTTCCGGGGAGGCCTATGGCTACACCTTC.

The CDR3 region has the DNA TGTGCCAGCAGCTTGGAGAGTGCAACTAATGAAAAACTGTTTTTT. As protein: CASSLESATNEKLFF. The chain has TRBV5-5 and TRBJ1-4, with D unclear. Per the germline V gene, CDR1 is SGHKS and CDR2 is YYEKEE (reference sequence). The V and J ends lost 0 bases and 0 bases respectively, with 6 bases between them. The CDR3 is 15 amino acids. Full variable domain (outside the CDR3, taken from reference TRBV5-5 and TRBJ1-4): DAGVTQSPTHLIKTRGQQVTLRCSPISGHKSVSWYQQVLGQGPQFIFQYYEKEERGRGNFPDRFSARQFPNYSSELNVNALLLGDSALYLCASSLESATNEKLFFGSGTQLSVL.

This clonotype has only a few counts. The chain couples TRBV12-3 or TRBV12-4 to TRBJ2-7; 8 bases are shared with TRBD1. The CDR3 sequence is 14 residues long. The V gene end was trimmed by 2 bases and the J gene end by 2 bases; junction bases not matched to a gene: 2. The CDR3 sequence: CASSLSGQAYEQYF. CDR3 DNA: TGTGCCAGCAGTTTATCGGGACAGGCCTACGAGCAGTACTTC.

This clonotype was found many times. CDR3 nucleotide sequence: TGCGCCAGCAGCCGGGACTCGAGCTCCTACGAGCAGTACTTC. Encoded protein: CASSRDSSSYEQYF. The chain couples TRBV5-1 to TRBJ2-7; a possible D gene is TRBD2 (6 bases). The ends were cut back, 4 bases at V and 0 bases at J, with 11 bases in the middle. The CDR3 is 14 amino acids. CDR1 and CDR2 from the germline V gene are SGHRS and YFSETQ.

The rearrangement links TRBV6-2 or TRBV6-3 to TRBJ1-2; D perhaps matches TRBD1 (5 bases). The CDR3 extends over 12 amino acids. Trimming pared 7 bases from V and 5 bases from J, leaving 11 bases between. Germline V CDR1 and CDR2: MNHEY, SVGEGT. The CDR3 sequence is CASNQGIYGYTF. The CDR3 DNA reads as TGTGCCAGCAACCAGGGAATTTATGGCTACACCTTC.

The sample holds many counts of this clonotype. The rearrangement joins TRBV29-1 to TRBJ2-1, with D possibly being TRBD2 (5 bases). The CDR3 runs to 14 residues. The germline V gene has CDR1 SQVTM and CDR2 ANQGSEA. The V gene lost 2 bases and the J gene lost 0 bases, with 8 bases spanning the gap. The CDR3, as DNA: TGCAGCGTTGAACCTGGGAGCTCCTACAATGAGCAGTTCTTC. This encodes CSVEPGSSYNEQFF.

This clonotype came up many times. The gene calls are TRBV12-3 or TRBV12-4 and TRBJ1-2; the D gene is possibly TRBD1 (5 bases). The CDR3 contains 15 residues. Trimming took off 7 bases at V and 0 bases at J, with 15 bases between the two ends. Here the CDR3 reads CASTPGPASNYGYTF. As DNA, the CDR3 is TGTGCCAGCACCCCAGGGCCGGCCTCTAACTATGGCTACACCTTC.

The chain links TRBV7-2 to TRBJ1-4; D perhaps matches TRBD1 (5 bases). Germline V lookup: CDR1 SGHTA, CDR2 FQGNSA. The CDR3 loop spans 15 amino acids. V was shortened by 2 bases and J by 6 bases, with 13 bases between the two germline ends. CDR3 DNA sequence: TGTGCCAGCAGCTTATACGGGGCGGGATATGAAAAACTGTTTTTT. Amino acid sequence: CASSLYGAGYEKLFF.

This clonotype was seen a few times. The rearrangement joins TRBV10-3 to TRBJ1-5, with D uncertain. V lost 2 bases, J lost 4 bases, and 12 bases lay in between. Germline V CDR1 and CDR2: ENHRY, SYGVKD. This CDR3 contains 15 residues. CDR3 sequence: CAISEGASPNQPQHF. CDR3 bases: TGTGCCATCAGTGAGGGAGCGTCCCCGAATCAGCCCCAGCATTTT.

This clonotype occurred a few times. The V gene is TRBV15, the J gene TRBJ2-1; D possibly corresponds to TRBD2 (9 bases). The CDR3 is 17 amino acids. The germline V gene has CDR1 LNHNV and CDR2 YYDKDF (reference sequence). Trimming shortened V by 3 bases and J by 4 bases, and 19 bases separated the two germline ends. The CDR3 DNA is TGTGCCACCAGCAGGGACCAGGGGGCGGGAGGGTACAATGAGCAGTTCTTC. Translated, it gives CATSRDQGAGGYNEQFF.

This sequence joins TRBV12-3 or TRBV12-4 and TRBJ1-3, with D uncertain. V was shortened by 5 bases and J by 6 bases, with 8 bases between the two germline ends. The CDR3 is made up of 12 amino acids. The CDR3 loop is CASSLQANTIYF. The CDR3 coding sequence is TGTGCCAGCAGTCTGCAGGCAAACACCATATATTTT.

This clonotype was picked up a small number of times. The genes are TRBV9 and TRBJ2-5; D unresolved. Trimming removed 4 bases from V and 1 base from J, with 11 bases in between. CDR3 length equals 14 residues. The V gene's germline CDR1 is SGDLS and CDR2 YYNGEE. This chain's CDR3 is CASSPGALQETQYF. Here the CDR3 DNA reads TGTGCCAGCAGCCCGGGCGCGCTCCAAGAGACCCAGTACTTC.

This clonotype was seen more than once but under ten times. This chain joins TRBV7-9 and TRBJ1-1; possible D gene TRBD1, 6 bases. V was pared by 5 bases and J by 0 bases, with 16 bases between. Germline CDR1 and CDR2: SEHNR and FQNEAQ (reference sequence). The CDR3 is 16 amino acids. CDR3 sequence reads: CASSPLTGSMNTEAFF. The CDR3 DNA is TGTGCCAGCAGCCCCCTGACAGGCAGCATGAACACTGAAGCTTTCTTT.

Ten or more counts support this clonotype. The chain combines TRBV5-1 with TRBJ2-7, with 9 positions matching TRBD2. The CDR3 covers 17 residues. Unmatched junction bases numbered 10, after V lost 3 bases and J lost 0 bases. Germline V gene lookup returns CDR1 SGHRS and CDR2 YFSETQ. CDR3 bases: TGCGCCAGCAGCTATGGACTAGCGCAGATACACTCCTACGAGCAGTACTTC. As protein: CASSYGLAQIHSYEQYF.

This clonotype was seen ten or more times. CDR3 DNA: TGTGCCATCAGTGTAGGTGGGGCCTTAACAGATACGCAGTATTTT. It specifies CAISVGGALTDTQYF. The J gene is TRBJ2-3, the V gene TRBV10-3; a weak D match, TRBD1 (5 bases). The V end lost 4 bases, the J end lost 3 bases, and 14 bases lay between the germline ends. The CDR3 is made up of 15 amino acids. CDR1 and CDR2 from the germline V gene are ENHRY and SYGVKD.

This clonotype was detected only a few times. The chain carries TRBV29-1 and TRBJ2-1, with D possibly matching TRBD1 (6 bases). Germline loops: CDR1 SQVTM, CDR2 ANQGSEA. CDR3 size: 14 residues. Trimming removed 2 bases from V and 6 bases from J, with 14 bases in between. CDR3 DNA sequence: TGCAGCGTTGAACCAGGGGCTGGAGGCAATGAGCAGTTCTTC. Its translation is CSVEPGAGGNEQFF.

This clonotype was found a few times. This CDR3 reads CASSFWGSGTGELFF. CDR3 bases: TGTGCCAGCAGTTTTTGGGGATCGGGCACCGGGGAGCTGTTTTTT. V is TRBV27 and J is TRBJ2-2; no definite D call. This CDR3 contains 15 residues. The germline V gene has CDR1 MNHEY and CDR2 SMNVEV (reference sequence). V lost 3 bases and J 4 bases, leaving 12 bases between the germline ends.

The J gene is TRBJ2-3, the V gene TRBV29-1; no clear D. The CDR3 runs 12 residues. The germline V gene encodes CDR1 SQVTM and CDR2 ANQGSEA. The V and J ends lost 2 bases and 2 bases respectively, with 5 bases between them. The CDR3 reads CSVESYTDTQYF. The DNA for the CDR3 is TGCAGCGTTGAATCCTACACAGATACGCAGTATTTT.

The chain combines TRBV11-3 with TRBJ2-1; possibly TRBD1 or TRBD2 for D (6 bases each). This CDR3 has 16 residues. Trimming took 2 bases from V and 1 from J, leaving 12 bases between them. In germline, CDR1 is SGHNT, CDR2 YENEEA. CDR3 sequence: CASSLRGVFSYNEQFF. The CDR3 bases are TGTGCCAGCAGCTTAAGGGGGGTCTTTTCCTACAATGAGCAGTTCTTC.

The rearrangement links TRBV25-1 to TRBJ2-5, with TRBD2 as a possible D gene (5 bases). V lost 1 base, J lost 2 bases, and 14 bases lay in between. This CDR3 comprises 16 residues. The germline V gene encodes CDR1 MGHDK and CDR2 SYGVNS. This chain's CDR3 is CASSEFGEYGQETQYF. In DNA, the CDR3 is TGTGCCAGCAGTGAATTCGGGGAGTACGGGCAAGAGACCCAGTACTTC.

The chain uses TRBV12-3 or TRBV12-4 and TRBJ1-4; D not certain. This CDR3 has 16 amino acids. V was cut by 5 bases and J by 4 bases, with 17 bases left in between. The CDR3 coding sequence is TGTGCCAGCAGTCCGCCGGGTCCCGCGTATAATGAAAAACTGTTTTTT. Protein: CASSPPGPAYNEKLFF.